Given below is one TCR beta chain in context. This clonotype appeared once. Its antigen specificity is not known. Relative to the germline gene, one junction end is altered; a read error may explain this. According to the germline V gene, CDR1 reads MNHEY and CDR2 reads SVGEGT. The CDR3, cysteine through phenylalanine, is 14 amino acids long. Solely the CDR3 DNA is kept, with 42 bases framed from the first base. This record comes from a study of tumor and adjacent non-tumor tissue in lung cancer (dated by TCRdb to 2017 to 2018). Looking at the study overall: The cohort included about eleven adenocarcinoma, a couple of squamous cell carcinoma and 1 small cell lung cancer patients. Sequencing generated a total of more than 95,000,000 productive TCRbeta reads, averaging roughly 4.4 million reads per sample. The study compared bulk TCRbeta repertoires from lung tumor tissue and matched distant non-tumor lung tissue of some 16 lung cancer patients. Around 30 paired specimens, one tumor and one normal lung sample per patient, were profiled by TCRbeta CDR3 sequencing. Ages among the approximately 15 patients ranged from about 30 to 85 years, there were 10 men and 5 women, and disease was at TNM stage I to III.

RNA was isolated from bulk unsorted tissue, and RNA quality was assessed with a NanoDrop ND-1000 and an Agilent 2100. Normal lung samples were distant non-tumor tissue taken more than 3 cm from the tumor edge. The donors were newly diagnosed lung cancer patients admitted for thoracic surgery in China from August to November 2014 who had not received prior chemotherapy. Patients with previous radiotherapy or chemotherapy, or with another concurrent cancer, were excluded from the study. Surgical tissue pieces of roughly 1-2 cm3 were preserved in RNAlater solution and stored at -80 °C until use. Library prep was done by multiplex PCR. Sequencing instrument: Illumina HiSeq 2500. Following protocols modified from ARM-PCR, the researchers constructed TCRbeta libraries through three rounds of nested PCR with primers (Table S4). PCR products of 200-500 bp were gel-excised and purified with the QIAquick gel extraction kit before sequencing. The paper's data handling went like this. Reads were cleaned using Trimmomatic, were merged into complete CDR3 sequences using FLASH, and were assigned to V(D)J germline segments using MiTCR. VDJtools was used to compute clonal diversity as the inverse Simpson's index. A read counted as productive if the sequence was in-frame and lacked a premature stop codon. TCRdb itself trimmed the public reads at Q25 with fastp, ran MiXCR and retained productive beta chains. Duplicate CDR3 protein sequences are folded into a single record with the most common DNA and genes. The V and J calls come from TCRdb's annotation, not from the publication. The sample table shows about 80,000 distinct CDR3 sequences, and roughly 80% are seen once. Of the sample, approximately 55% is held by the ten largest clones.

Results and caveats for the whole study, not just this receptor: Younger patients had significantly higher TCR diversity, and higher tumor TCR diversity was associated with shorter overall and disease-free survival. The methods do not name the sequencing platform or mention unique molecular identifiers. Tumor tissue showed significantly greater TCR diversity (inverse Simpson) than normal lung tissue (about 400 vs 180, P = 0.0075, Mann-Whitney U test). The top 100 clones accounted for a significantly larger cumulative portion of the repertoire in normal lung than in tumor tissue. Because peripheral blood was not sequenced, blood TCRbeta repertoires in the lung cancer patients of the study were not examined. With only roughly 14 patients in the cohort, the authors noted that larger samples and more detailed clinical data are needed.

The sequence joins TRBV6-2 or TRBV6-3 to TRBJ1-1, with the D gene call left open. This TCR was recovered from a man between 60 and 75 years old with non-small cell lung cancer. Sequencing used distant non-tumor lung tissue. The base sequence is TGTCCCAGCAGTTACCCCTACGGGATCACTGAAGCTCTCTTT. The resulting protein is CPSSYPYGITEALF.